This TCR beta chain was found in a study of beta chain features in type 1 diabetes. All of the isolated RNA was reverse transcribed, so expressed TCRB transcripts were sequenced. Produced via immunoSEQ multiplex PCR; TCRdb's table is partial and in-frame only. The sample has around 500,000 clones, around 10% seen once. J was trimmed by 4 bases and V by 8 bases; bases with no gene match: 10. CDR1 is SGHTA and CDR2 is FQGNSA in the germline V gene. The CDR3 totals 15 residues. The sequenced sample consisted of naive CD4+ T cells from blood. The rearrangement links TRBV7-2 to TRBJ2-2, with 7 nucleotides matching TRBD1. This receptor was taken from a young woman in good health. The CDR3 loop is CASARGFPSTGELFF. DNA of the CDR3: TGTGCCAGCGCCAGGGGGTTTCCTTCCACCGGGGAGCTGTTTTTT.